This T cell receptor beta chain is drawn from a study of CD8 T cells in Susac syndrome. Germline V gene data show CDR1 as SEHNR and CDR2 as FQNEAQ (reference sequence). The CDR3 is 16 amino acids. V was clipped by 5 bases and J by 2 bases; unmatched bases: 9. Random hexamers primed reverse transcription of about 0.45 to 1 ug RNA. TCRdb fed the immunoSEQ multiplex PCR reads into MiXCR, producing one record per CDR3 protein. The sample includes 45,000 to 60,000 distinct CDR3 sequences, roughly 92% of them seen just once. Regarding the study as a whole: The TCR sequencing and HLA analysis in the study involved a relatively small number of individuals, as the study acknowledged.

The authors negatively isolated CD8+ and CD4+ T cells and FACS-enriched TEMRA cells. Remarks on this clonotype: What it binds is unknown.

The receptor comes from a human donor in good health. Material for sequencing was CD8+ T cells from PBMCs. V usage is TRBV7-9 and J usage is TRBJ2-1; 7 bases agree with TRBD2. CDR3 in DNA: TGTGCCAGCAGCGGGGGGGGAGGAGGAACCTACAATGAGCAGTTCTTC. Translation: CASSGGGGGTYNEQFF.